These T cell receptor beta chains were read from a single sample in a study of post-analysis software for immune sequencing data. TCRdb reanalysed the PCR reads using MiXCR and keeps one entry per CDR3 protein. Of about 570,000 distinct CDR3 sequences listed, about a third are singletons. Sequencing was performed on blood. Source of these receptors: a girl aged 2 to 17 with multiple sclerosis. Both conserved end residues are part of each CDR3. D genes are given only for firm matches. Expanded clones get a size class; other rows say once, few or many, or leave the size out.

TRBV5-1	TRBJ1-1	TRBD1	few	CASSRGQSGTEAFF	TGCGCCAGCAGCAGGGGACAGTCGGGAACTGAAGCTTTCTTT
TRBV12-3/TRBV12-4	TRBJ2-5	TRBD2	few	CASSPRGLAKETQYF	TGTGCCAGCAGCCCGAGGGGACTAGCTAAGGAGACCCAGTACTTC
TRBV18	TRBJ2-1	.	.	CASSSMITGTLYNEQFF	TGTGCCAGCTCCAGTATGATCACCGGGACCCTCTACAATGAGCAGTTCTTC
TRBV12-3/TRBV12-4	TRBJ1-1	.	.	CASSLMAGGNTEAFF	TGTGCCAGCAGTTTAATGGCAGGAGGGAACACTGAAGCTTTCTTT
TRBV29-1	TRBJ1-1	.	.	CSARRGVLLNTEAFF	TGCAGCGCCAGAAGGGGGGTCTTACTGAACACTGAAGCTTTCTTT
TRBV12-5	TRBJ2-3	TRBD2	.	CASGRGLAAVSTDTQYF	TGTGCTAGTGGTAGAGGACTAGCGGCCGTAAGCACAGATACGCAGTATTTT
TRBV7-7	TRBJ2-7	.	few	CASSRERSYEQYF	TGTGCCAGCAGCCGCGAGCGCTCCTACGAGCAGTACTTC
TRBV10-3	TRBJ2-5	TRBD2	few	CAISDRIAGDQETQYF	TGTGCCATCAGTGATCGAATAGCGGGGGATCAAGAGACCCAGTACTTC
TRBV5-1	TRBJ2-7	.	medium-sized	CASPRGYAKGLYEQYF	TGCGCCAGCCCTAGAGGATATGCCAAGGGACTTTACGAGCAGTACTTC
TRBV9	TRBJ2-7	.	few	CASSRGEGQSYEQYF	TGTGCCAGCAGCAGGGGGGAGGGACAGTCCTACGAGCAGTACTTC
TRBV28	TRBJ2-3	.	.	CASSLEGDHTDTQYF	TGTGCCAGCAGTTTAGAGGGGGACCACACAGATACGCAGTATTTT
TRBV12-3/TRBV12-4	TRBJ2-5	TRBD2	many	CASSRLAGETQYF	TGTGCCAGCAGCCGACTAGCGGGGGAGACCCAGTACTTC
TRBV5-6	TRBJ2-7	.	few	CASSPTSGAYYEQYF	TGTGCCAGCAGCCCGACTTCTGGGGCCTACTACGAGCAGTACTTC
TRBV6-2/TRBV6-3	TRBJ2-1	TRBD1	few	CASSSFGTGGLYNEQFF	TGTGCCAGCAGTTCTTTCGGGACAGGGGGTCTCTACAATGAGCAGTTCTTC
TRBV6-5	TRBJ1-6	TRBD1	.	CASSEGAVSPLHF	TGTGCCAGCAGCGAGGGGGCTGTTTCACCCCTCCACTTT
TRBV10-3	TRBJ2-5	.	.	CAISGDPKETQYF	TGTGCCATCAGTGGGGACCCCAAAGAGACCCAGTACTTC
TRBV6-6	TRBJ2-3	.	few	CASSPEGPTDTQYF	TGTGCCAGCAGTCCGGAAGGGCCCACAGATACGCAGTATTTT
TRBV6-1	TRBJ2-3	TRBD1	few	CASSADDRGSSTDTQYF	TGTGCCAGCAGTGCAGATGACAGGGGATCTAGCACAGATACGCAGTATTTT
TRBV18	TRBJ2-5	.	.	CASSPAGTETQYF	TGTGCCAGCTCACCTGCAGGGACAGAGACCCAGTACTTC
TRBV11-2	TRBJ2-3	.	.	CASSSWYRDSKGTDTQYF	TGTGCCAGCAGCTCCTGGTACCGGGACTCGAAGGGCACAGATACGCAGTATTTT
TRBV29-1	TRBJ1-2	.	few	CSVITGIYGYTF	TGCAGCGTTATCACAGGGATCTATGGCTACACCTTC
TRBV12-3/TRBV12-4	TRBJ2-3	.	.	CASSSLVGTDTQYF	TGTGCCAGCAGCTCCCTAGTGGGGACAGATACGCAGTATTTT
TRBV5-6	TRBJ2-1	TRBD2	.	CASSSTLAGRNEQFF	TGTGCCAGCAGCTCCACACTAGCGGGGCGGAATGAGCAGTTCTTC
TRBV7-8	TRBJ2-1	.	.	CASSATGTPSYNEQFF	TGTGCCAGCAGCGCAACCGGGACTCCTTCCTACAATGAGCAGTTCTTC
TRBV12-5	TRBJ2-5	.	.	CASAPPGGLRQETQYF	TGTGCTAGTGCCCCCCCCGGAGGACTGAGACAAGAGACCCAGTACTTC
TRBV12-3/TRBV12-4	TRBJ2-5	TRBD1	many	CASSLGPTGFQETQYF	TGTGCCAGCAGTTTAGGGCCGACAGGGTTCCAAGAGACCCAGTACTTC
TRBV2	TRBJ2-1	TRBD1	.	CASRTRQGAFNEQFF	TGTGCCAGCAGGACCAGACAGGGGGCCTTCAATGAGCAGTTCTTC
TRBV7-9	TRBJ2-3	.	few	CATLTPTDTQYF	TGTGCCACCCTCACCCCAACAGATACGCAGTATTTT
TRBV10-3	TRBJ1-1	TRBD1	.	CAISEGTGYTEAFF	TGTGCCATCAGTGAGGGGACAGGGTACACTGAAGCTTTCTTT
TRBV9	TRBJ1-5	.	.	CASSVGGRQPQHF	TGTGCCAGCAGCGTTGGGGGTCGCCAGCCCCAGCATTTT
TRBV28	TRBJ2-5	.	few	CASSSPGATQETQYF	TGTGCCAGCAGTTCGCCGGGGGCTACCCAAGAGACCCAGTACTTC
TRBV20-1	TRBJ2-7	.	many	CSAIEPRAANSYEQYF	TGCAGTGCTATAGAGCCCCGGGCAGCTAATTCCTACGAGCAGTACTTC
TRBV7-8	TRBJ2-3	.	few	CASSVNQGTDTQYF	TGTGCCAGCAGCGTAAACCAGGGCACAGATACGCAGTATTTT
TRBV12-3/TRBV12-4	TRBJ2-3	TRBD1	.	CASTLAGTGATDMQYF	TGTGCCAGCACCTTAGCCGGGACAGGGGCAACAGATATGCAGTATTTT
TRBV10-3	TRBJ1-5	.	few	CAISEANSYSNQPQHF	TGTGCCATCAGTGAAGCGAACAGCTATAGCAATCAGCCCCAGCATTTT
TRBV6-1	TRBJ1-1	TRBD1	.	CASSGYRGRALHSEAFF	TGTGCCAGCAGTGGATACAGGGGGCGAGCCCTCCACTCTGAAGCTTTCTTT
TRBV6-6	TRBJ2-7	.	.	CAGSITQGKGYEQYF	TGTGCCGGCAGCATCACGCAGGGAAAAGGCTACGAGCAGTACTTC
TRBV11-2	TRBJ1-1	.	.	CASSLGLAPPFF	TGTGCCAGCAGCTTAGGATTAGCCCCTCCTTTCTTT
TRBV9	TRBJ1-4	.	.	CASSVRPRDGSINEELFF	TGTGCCAGCAGCGTACGACCCAGGGACGGCAGCATTAATGAAGAACTGTTTTTT
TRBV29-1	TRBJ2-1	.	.	CSVENSDEQFF	TGCAGCGTTGAAAATAGCGATGAGCAGTTCTTC
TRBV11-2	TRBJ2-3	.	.	CASSLGRNTDTQYF	TGTGCCAGCAGCTTGGGACGGAACACAGATACGCAGTATTTT
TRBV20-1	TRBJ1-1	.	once	CSANKNTEAFF	TGCAGTGCTAATAAGAACACTGAAGCTTTCTTT
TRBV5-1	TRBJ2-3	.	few	CASTSQAGASTDTQYF	TGCGCCAGCACATCTCAGGCGGGGGCCAGCACAGATACGCAGTATTTT
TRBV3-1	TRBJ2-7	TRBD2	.	CASSPGTSGGAPQLYF	TGTGCCAGCAGCCCTGGGACTAGCGGGGGGGCTCCCCAGCTGTACTTC
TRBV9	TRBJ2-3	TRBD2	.	CASSGLLAGSTDTQYF	TGTGCCAGCAGCGGACTTCTAGCGGGGAGCACAGATACGCAGTATTTT
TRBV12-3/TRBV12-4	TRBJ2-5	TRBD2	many	CASSLEAGVGSTQYF	TGTGCCAGCAGTTTAGAAGCGGGGGTTGGGTCGACCCAGTACTTC